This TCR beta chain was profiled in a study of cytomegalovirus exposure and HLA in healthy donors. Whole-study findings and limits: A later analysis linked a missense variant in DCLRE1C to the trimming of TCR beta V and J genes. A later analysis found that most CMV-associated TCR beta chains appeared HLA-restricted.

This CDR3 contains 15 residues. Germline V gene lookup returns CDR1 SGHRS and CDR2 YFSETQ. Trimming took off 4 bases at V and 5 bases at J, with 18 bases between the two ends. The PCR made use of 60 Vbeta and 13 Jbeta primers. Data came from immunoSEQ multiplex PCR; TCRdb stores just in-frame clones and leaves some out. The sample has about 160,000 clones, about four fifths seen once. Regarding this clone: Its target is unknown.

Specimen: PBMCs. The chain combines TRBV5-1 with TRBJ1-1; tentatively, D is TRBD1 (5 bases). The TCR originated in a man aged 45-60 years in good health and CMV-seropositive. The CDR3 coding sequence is TGCGCCAGCAGCCTAAATGTCAGGGACTCGACTGAAGCTTTCTTT. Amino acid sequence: CASSLNVRDSTEAFF.